This T cell receptor (beta chain) derives from a study of chemoradiotherapy in HPV16-positive cancers. Turning to the study itself: Functional T-cell assays on a couple of HPV16-positive patients' cells defined candidate HPV-specific clones and common TCR motifs.

The germline CDR1 and CDR2 sequences are LGHNA and YSLEER. The length of the CDR3 is 14 residues. The V segment lost 0 bases and the J segment 7 bases; nucleotides outside the gene matches: 3. Worth noting for this clone: Its antigen is unknown.

Only in-frame clones appear in the TCRdb table, and some are missing; sequencing was by immunoSEQ multiplex PCR. The sample consists of approximately 12,000 clones, 88% of them appearing once. Study-level findings and limits: Candidate HPV-specific clones and E7-related TCR motifs grew in tumor during treatment.

The TCR sequence derives from a human donor with HPV-associated anogenital cancer. The rearrangement links TRBV4-3 to TRBJ2-1; 7 bases align to TRBD2. Sequences were derived from blood, sampled from a patient who underwent chemoradiotherapy. In DNA, the CDR3 is TGCGCCAGCAGCCAAGATTTGGGGGGGAATGAGCAGTTCTTC. It specifies CASSQDLGGNEQFF.